Listed here are 8 T cell receptor beta chains from one sample, sequenced in a study of CD4 T cells in relation to SARS-CoV-2 and coronaviruses (dated by TCRdb to about 2021). Receptor libraries were prepared by the immunoSEQ multiplex PCR assay. This is the immuneACCESS table as TCRdb keeps it, with only in-frame sequences that have V and J called. A part of the clones is gone; compared with another copy, unresolved V genes explain less than half, and the rest is unexplained. The table for this sample lists 15,000 to 20,000 clones; 60% to 80% of them were counted only once. Jointly, the top ten make up around 20% of the sample. CD4+ T cells from unexposed donors were collected before the COVID-19 pandemic (2011-2018). After about 10 days of culture, CD4+ T cells were isolated with the EasySep CD4+ T cell isolation kit. For these receptors, no antigen is known. Sequenced sample: CD4+ T cells from PBMCs, cultured in vitro. The source of these receptors is a human donor in good health.

The chain joins TRBV19 to TRBJ2-3, with unresolved D. The CDR3 is 13 amino acids. The germline gives CDR1 LNHDA, CDR2 SQIVND (reference sequence). The V end was cut by 4 bases, the J end by 10 bases, with 15 bases between. CDR3: CASSSLPRFAQYF. CDR3 sequence (DNA): TGTGCCAGTAGTAGTCTCCCCCGGTTTGCGCAGTATTTT.

This clone has more than one count but fewer than ten. The gene calls are TRBV11-2 and TRBJ2-7; tentative D call: TRBD2 (6 bases). From germline, CDR1 is SGHAT and CDR2 FQNNGV. The CDR3 length is 15 residues. Trimming removed 5 bases at V and 5 bases at J, with 19 bases between. CDR3 DNA: TGTGCCAGCAGCCGCTCGCCGGGAGACCTAGACGAGCAGTACTTC. Its translation is CASSRSPGDLDEQYF.

This rearrangement joins TRBV6-6 to TRBJ2-1, with D unclear. Germline assignment: CDR1 MNHNY and CDR2 SVGAGI (reference sequence). Trimming cost V 11 bases and J 7 bases, with 18 bases left between them. The CDR3 covers 13 residues. DNA of the CDR3: TGTGCCGGCAAGCGCCCCTCTGGGAATGAGCAGTTCTTC. This gives the protein CAGKRPSGNEQFF.

The rearrangement uses TRBV14 and TRBJ2-5; no clear D. The CDR3 has 14 residues. Germline V gives CDR1 SGHDN, CDR2 FVKESK. The V end was cut by 2 bases, the J end by 4 bases, with 11 bases between. DNA for the CDR3: TGTGCCAGCAGCCAACCGCGAATTCCAGAGACCCAGTACTTC. This encodes CASSQPRIPETQYF.

This chain links TRBV7-9 with TRBJ1-1; D is possibly TRBD1 (6 bases). The CDR3 spans 14 residues. Germline CDR1 is SEHNR and CDR2 is FQNEAQ (reference sequence). V lost 5 bases and J lost 5, with 15 bases in between. CDR3 residues: CASSPGSGETEAFF. In nucleotides, the CDR3 is TGTGCCAGCAGCCCAGGGTCAGGGGAAACTGAAGCTTTCTTT.

V is TRBV6-5 and J is TRBJ2-7, with TRBD2 as a possible D gene (6 bases). Germline lookup yields CDR1 MNHEY and CDR2 SVGAGI. CDR3 length: 14 amino acids. Trimming removed 7 bases from V and 1 base from J, with 14 bases in between. Here the CDR3 DNA reads TGTGCCAGCACCGGGGGTCCCACGTCCTACGAGCAGTACTTC. Protein: CASTGGPTSYEQYF.

The rearrangement uses TRBV3-1 (or the pseudogene TRBV3-2) and TRBJ1-2; 8 bases match TRBD1. J was trimmed by 5 bases and V by 0 bases; bases with no gene match: 5. CDR1 is LGHDT, CDR2 YNNKEL, per germline (reference sequence). The CDR3 contains 15 residues. The CDR3 sequence is CASSQDVGQAYGYTF. As DNA, the CDR3 is TGTGCCAGCAGCCAAGATGTGGGACAGGCATATGGCTACACCTTC.

The rearrangement joins TRBV20-1 to TRBJ2-3; tentative D call: TRBD2 (6 bases). V was shortened by 3 bases and J by 2 bases, with 12 bases between the two germline ends. Looked up from germline, CDR1 is DFQATT and CDR2 is SNEGSKA (reference sequence). The CDR3 consists of 14 residues. CDR3 loop: CSASGAGFTDTQYF. CDR3 sequence (DNA): TGCAGTGCTAGTGGGGCGGGATTCACAGATACGCAGTATTTT.